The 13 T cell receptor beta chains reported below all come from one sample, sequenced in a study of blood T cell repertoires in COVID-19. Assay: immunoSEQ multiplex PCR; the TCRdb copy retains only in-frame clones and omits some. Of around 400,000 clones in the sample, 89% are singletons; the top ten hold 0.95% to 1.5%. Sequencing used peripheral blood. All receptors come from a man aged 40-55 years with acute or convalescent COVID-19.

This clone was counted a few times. The CDR3 DNA is TGTGCCTGGAGTCCGAGGGACAGGGTTAGCAATGAGCAGTTCTTC. It translates to CAWSPRDRVSNEQFF. This sequence joins TRBV30 and TRBJ2-1, with 9 bases lining up with TRBD1. CDR1 and CDR2 (germline): GTSNPN, SVGIG (reference sequence). V trimming: 2 bases; J trimming: 6 bases; junction bases outside the gene matches: 8. This CDR3 has 15 residues.

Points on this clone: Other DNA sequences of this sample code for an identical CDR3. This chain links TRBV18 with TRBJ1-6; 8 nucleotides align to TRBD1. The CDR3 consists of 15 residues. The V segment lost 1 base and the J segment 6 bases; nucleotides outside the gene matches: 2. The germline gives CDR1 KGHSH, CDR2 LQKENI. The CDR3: CASSPLTGVNSPLHF. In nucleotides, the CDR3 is TGTGCCAGCTCACCACTGACAGGGGTTAATTCACCCCTCCACTTT.

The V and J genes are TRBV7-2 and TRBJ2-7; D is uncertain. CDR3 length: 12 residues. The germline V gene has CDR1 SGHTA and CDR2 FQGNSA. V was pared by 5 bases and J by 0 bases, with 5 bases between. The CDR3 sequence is CASSQNSYEQYF. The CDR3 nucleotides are TGTGCCAGCAGCCAAAACTCCTACGAGCAGTACTTC.

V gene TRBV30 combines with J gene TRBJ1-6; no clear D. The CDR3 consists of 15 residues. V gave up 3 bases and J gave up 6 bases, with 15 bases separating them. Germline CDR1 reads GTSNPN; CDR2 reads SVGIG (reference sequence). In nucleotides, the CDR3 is TGTGCCTGGAGCAGGACGGGGATGAGTAATTCACCCCTCCACTTT. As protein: CAWSRTGMSNSPLHF. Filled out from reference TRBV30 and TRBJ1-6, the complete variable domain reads SQTIHQWPATLVQPVGSPLSLECTVEGTSNPNLYWYRQAAGRGLQLLFYSVGIGQISSEVPQNLSASRPQDRQFILSSKKLLLSDSGFYLCAWSRTGMSNSPLHFGNGTRLTVT.

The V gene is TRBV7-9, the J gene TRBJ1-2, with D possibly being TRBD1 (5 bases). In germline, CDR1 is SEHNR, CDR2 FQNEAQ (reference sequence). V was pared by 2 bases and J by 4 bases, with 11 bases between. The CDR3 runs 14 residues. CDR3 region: CASSLTRVAYGYTF. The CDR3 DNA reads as TGTGCCAGCAGCTTAACCAGGGTGGCCTATGGCTACACCTTC.

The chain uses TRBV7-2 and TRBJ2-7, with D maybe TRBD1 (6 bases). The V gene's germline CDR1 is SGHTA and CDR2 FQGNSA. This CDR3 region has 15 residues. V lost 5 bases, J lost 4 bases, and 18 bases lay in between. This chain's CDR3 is CASSIRDNGLYEQYF. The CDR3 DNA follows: TGTGCCAGCAGCATACGGGACAACGGCCTTTACGAGCAGTACTTC.

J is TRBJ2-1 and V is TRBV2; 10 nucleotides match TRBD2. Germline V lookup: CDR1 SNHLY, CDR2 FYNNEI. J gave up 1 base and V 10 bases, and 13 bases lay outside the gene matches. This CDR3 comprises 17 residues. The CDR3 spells CATPPAGGLLSYNEQFF. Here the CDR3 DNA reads TGTGCCACCCCGCCAGCGGGAGGGTTACTTTCCTACAATGAGCAGTTCTTC.

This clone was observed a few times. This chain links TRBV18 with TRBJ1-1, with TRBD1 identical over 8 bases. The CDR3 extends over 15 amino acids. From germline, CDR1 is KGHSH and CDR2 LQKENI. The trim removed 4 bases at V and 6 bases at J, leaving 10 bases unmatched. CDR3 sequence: CASSLADRGNAEAFF. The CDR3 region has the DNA TGTGCCAGCTCACTCGCCGACAGGGGTAACGCTGAAGCTTTCTTT.

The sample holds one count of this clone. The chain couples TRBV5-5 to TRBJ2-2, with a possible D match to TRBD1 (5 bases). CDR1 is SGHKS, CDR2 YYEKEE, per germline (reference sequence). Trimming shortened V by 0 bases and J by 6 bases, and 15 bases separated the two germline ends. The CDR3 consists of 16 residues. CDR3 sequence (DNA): TGTGCCAGCAGCTTGGGAGTCCAGGGCTGGGCCGGGGAGCTGTTTTTT. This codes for CASSLGVQGWAGELFF.

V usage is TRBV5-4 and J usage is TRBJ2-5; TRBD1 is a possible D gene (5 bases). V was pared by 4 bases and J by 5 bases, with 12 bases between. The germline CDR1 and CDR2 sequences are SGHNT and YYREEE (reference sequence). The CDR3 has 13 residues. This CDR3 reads CASSPGARETQYF. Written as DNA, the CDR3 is TGTGCCAGCAGCCCTGGGGCCCGGGAGACCCAGTACTTC.

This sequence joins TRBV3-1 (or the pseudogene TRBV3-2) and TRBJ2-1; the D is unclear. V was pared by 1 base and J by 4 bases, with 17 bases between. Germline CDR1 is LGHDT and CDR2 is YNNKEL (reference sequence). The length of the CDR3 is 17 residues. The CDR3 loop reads CASSQVGSTKRYNEQFF. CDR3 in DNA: TGTGCCAGCAGCCAAGTTGGGTCTACTAAACGTTACAATGAGCAGTTCTTC.

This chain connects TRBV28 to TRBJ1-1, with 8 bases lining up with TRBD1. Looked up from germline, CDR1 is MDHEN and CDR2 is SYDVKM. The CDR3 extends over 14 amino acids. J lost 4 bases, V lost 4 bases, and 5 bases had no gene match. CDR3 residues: CASSSTGTGTEAFF. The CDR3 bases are TGTGCCAGCAGTTCAACCGGGACAGGCACTGAAGCTTTCTTT.

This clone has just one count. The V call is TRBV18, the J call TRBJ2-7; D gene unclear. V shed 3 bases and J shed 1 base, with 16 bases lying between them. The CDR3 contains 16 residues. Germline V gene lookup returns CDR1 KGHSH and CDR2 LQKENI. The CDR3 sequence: CASSPGANLRSYEQYF. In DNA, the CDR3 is TGTGCCAGCTCACCCGGAGCAAACTTGAGATCCTACGAGCAGTACTTC.